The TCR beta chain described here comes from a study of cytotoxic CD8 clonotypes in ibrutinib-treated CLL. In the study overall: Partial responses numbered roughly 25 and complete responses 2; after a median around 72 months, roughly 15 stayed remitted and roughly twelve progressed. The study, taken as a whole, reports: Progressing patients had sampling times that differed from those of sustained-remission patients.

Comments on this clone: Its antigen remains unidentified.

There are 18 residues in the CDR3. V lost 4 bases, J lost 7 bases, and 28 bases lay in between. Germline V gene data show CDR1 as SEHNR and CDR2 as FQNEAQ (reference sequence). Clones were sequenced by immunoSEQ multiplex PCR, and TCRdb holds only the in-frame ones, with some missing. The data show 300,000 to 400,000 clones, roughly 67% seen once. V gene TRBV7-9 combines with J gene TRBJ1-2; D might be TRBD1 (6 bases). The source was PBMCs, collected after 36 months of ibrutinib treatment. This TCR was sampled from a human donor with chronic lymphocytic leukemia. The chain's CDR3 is CASSSFTLRTALSVGYTF. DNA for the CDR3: TGTGCCAGCAGCTCCTTTACCTTGAGGACAGCTTTATCAGTTGGCTACACCTTC. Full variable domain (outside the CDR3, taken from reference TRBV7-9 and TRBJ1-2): DTGVSQNPRHKITKRGQNVTFRCDPISEHNRLYWYRQTLGQGPEFLTYFQNEAQLEKSRLLSDRFSAERPKGSFSTLEIQRTEQGDSAMYLCASSSFTLRTALSVGYTFGSGTRLTVV.